This T cell receptor beta chain was observed in a study of blood T cell repertoires in COVID-19. Study summary: Samples taken during acute and convalescent COVID-19 were collected in the United States, Italy and Spain. T cells, B-cell-depleted T cells, or PBMCs provided the cDNA or gDNA that served as material.

Per the original data handling: Nucleated cell counts were estimated from reference gene primer amplification. Assay used: immunoSEQ multiplex PCR; TCRdb lists only in-frame clones, some missing. V, J and clone size are those of that table, while D and trimming were read from the DNA. The sample comprises about 71,000 clones, approximately 90% of which are singletons, and under 3% rests with the top ten. This CDR3 has 17 amino acids. J gave up 4 bases and V 2 bases, and 13 bases lay outside the gene matches. Per the germline V gene, CDR1 is MRHNA and CDR2 is SNTAGT. V usage is TRBV6-4 and J usage is TRBJ1-2; 7 nucleotides agree with TRBD1. The TCR comes from a man aged 50-60 years with acute or convalescent COVID-19. The material sequenced was peripheral blood. In nucleotides, the CDR3 is TGTGCCAGCAGTGACGAGGGGACAGCCACTAATACCTATGGCTACACCTTC. This sequence encodes CASSDEGTATNTYGYTF.